This T cell receptor beta chain was identified in a study of vaccination effects on CD4 cells after COVID-19. The study's findings and limits: Late after vaccination, infection- and vaccine-induced clones showed marked clonal contraction.

Clones were read by immunoSEQ multiplex PCR, and TCRdb kept only the in-frame ones, dropping some. The table includes around 30,000 clones, 65% to 80% detected once. V was cut by 2 bases and J by 1 base, with 5 bases left in between. This CDR3 is built from 13 residues. CDR1 WNHNN and CDR2 SYGVQD come from the germline V gene (reference sequence). About this clone: What it binds is not known.

Sequencing was preceded by expansion of antigen-specific CD4+ T cells with viral peptide pools in the ViraFEST assay. Culture proceeded for nine to ten days, and CD4+ T cells were then isolated. Participants were vaccinated with two doses of either the BNT162b2 or mRNA-1273 vaccine. This specimen was CD4+ T cells from PBMCs cultured with HCoV-NL63 spike peptides, taken after COVID-19 vaccination. The receptor comes from a human donor who received a COVID-19 vaccine. The rearrangement uses TRBV10-1 and TRBJ2-5; D remains unclear. CDR3 nucleotide sequence: TGCGCCAGCAGTGAGGGGTCCCAAGAGACCCAGTACTTC. Translating gives CASSEGSQETQYF.